A selection of T cell receptor beta chains follows, all from one sample in a study of shared clonotypes between healthy human individuals. TCRdb's table, derived via immunoSEQ multiplex PCR, lists solely in-frame clones and lacks some. This repertoire shows about 2.2 million clones, around 93% found once; its top ten account for under 2%. The sample taken for sequencing was naive CD8+ T cells from PBMCs. The receptor set was obtained from a man between 18 and 35 years old in good health. Some clones in this sample may be carry-over from other donors' samples. Each CDR3 is given with its conserved first and last residue. Fields, in order: V gene, clone size, D gene, J gene, CDR3 protein, CDR3 DNA. A D gene is named only where the DNA matches it firmly. Clone size is shown for a subset of rows, as once, few, many or a class of expanded clone.

TRBV28	NA	TRBD1	TRBJ1-5	CASSPDRDRLRQPQHF	TGTGCCAGCAGTCCCGACCGGGACAGGTTGCGCCAGCCCCAGCATTTT
TRBV5-4	NA	TRBD1	TRBJ1-2	CASSRDRANYGYTF	TGTGCCAGCAGCCGGGACAGGGCTAACTATGGCTACACCTTC
TRBV29-1	NA	TRBD1	TRBJ2-1	CSAGQGWNEQFF	TGCAGCGCTGGACAGGGTTGGAATGAGCAGTTCTTC
TRBV19	NA	NA	TRBJ1-2	CASSIEGVHGYTF	TGTGCCAGTAGTATCGAGGGGGTTCATGGCTACACCTTC
TRBV11-2	NA	NA	TRBJ2-7	CASRDMGTHEQYF	TGTGCCAGCAGAGACATGGGAACCCACGAGCAGTACTTC
TRBV27	NA	NA	TRBJ1-1	CASSLLGLNTEAFF	TGTGCCAGCAGTTTGTTGGGACTGAACACTGAAGCTTTCTTT
TRBV27	once	TRBD2	TRBJ2-7	CASHTRTSGSYEQYF	TGTGCCAGCCATACTCGGACTAGCGGGAGTTACGAGCAGTACTTC
TRBV4-3	NA	TRBD2	TRBJ2-1	CASSQDSSGSYNEQFF	TGCGCCAGCAGCCAAGACTCTAGCGGGAGCTACAATGAGCAGTTCTTC
TRBV14	NA	TRBD2	TRBJ2-2	CASSQGRSGRALAGELFF	TGTGCCAGCAGCCAAGGAAGGAGCGGGAGGGCATTGGCCGGGGAGCTGTTTTTT
TRBV4-1	NA	TRBD1	TRBJ2-7	CASSWGQTLSYEQYF	TGCGCCAGCAGCTGGGGACAGACACTCTCCTACGAGCAGTACTTC
TRBV11-2	NA	TRBD1	TRBJ2-2	CASSPGPGTGAAGELFF	TGTGCCAGCAGCCCAGGCCCCGGGACAGGGGCGGCCGGGGAGCTGTTTTTT
TRBV29-1	NA	NA	TRBJ2-7	CSVSGTANYEQYF	TGCAGCGTTTCCGGGACGGCCAATTACGAGCAGTACTTC
TRBV7-8	NA	TRBD2	TRBJ2-7	CASSPTGGVNEQYF	TGTGCCAGCAGTCCCACTGGGGGGGTAAACGAGCAGTACTTC
TRBV27	NA	NA	TRBJ2-2	CASSSGQLTGELFF	TGTGCCAGCAGTTCAGGACAGCTCACCGGGGAGCTGTTTTTT
TRBV28	NA	NA	TRBJ1-4	CASVGRVDSEKLFF	TGTGCCAGCGTGGGACGCGTAGATTCTGAAAAACTGTTTTTT
TRBV6-5	once	NA	TRBJ1-3	CASSYRGSGNTIYF	TGTGCCAGCAGTTATCGGGGATCGGGAAACACCATATATTTT
TRBV27	once	TRBD2	TRBJ2-7	CASSSPRRGISYEQYF	TGTGCCAGCAGCTCCCCCAGGCGGGGGATCTCCTACGAGCAGTACTTC
TRBV5-6	NA	NA	TRBJ2-3	CASSRRRDDTDTQYF	TGTGCCAGCAGCCGGAGGCGGGACGACACAGATACGCAGTATTTT
TRBV4-1	NA	NA	TRBJ2-1	CASSQDGGNEQFF	TGCGCCAGCAGCCAAGATGGCGGGAATGAGCAGTTCTTC
TRBV2	NA	TRBD2	TRBJ2-3	CASRTLAGGPPDTQYF	TGTGCCAGCAGGACACTAGCGGGAGGGCCCCCAGATACGCAGTATTTT
TRBV28	NA	TRBD1	TRBJ2-7	CASAQGAGSSYEQYF	TGTGCCAGCGCACAGGGGGCTGGATCCTCCTACGAGCAGTACTTC
TRBV28	NA	NA	TRBJ2-2	CASSFLGTPVLTGELFF	TGTGCCAGCAGTTTTCTAGGGACTCCCGTTTTGACCGGGGAGCTGTTTTTT
TRBV7-6	few	NA	TRBJ2-2	CASSLVAEAGELFF	TGTGCCAGCAGCCTCGTGGCCGAAGCCGGGGAGCTGTTTTTT
TRBV28	NA	NA	TRBJ2-1	CASSRFQTVEEQFF	TGTGCCAGCAGTCGTTTTCAGACAGTGGAGGAGCAGTTCTTC
TRBV4-2	few	NA	TRBJ1-1	CASSQVGEGTEAFF	TGTGCCAGCAGCCAAGTTGGTGAGGGGACTGAAGCTTTCTTT
TRBV9	NA	NA	TRBJ1-1	CASSPRRGVTEAFF	TGTGCCAGCAGCCCCAGAAGGGGAGTCACTGAAGCTTTCTTT
TRBV27	NA	NA	TRBJ1-2	CASSSGPFYGYTF	TGTGCCAGCAGTTCCGGCCCCTTCTATGGCTACACCTTC
TRBV28	NA	TRBD1	TRBJ2-7	CASSFHGSGTGIYEQYF	TGTGCCAGCAGTTTCCACGGATCGGGGACAGGGATTTACGAGCAGTACTTC
TRBV19	once	NA	TRBJ1-5	CASGGYTNQPQHF	TGTGCCAGTGGAGGGTATACCAATCAGCCCCAGCATTTT
TRBV2	NA	NA	TRBJ2-7	CASSDKVGTYEQYF	TGTGCCAGCAGTGACAAGGTTGGTACCTACGAGCAGTACTTC
TRBV6-5	NA	NA	TRBJ1-5	CASSPTGSNQPQHF	TGTGCCAGCAGTCCGACGGGTAGCAATCAGCCCCAGCATTTT
TRBV27	NA	NA	TRBJ2-7	CASVEGGEQYF	TGTGCCAGCGTGGAGGGGGGCGAGCAGTACTTC
TRBV14	NA	TRBD1	TRBJ2-2	CASSQTGGANTGELFF	TGTGCCAGCAGCCAGACAGGGGGCGCGAACACCGGGGAGCTGTTTTTT
TRBV6-5	NA	TRBD2	TRBJ2-1	CASTELAGGFNEQFF	TGTGCCAGCACCGAACTAGCGGGAGGGTTCAATGAGCAGTTCTTC
TRBV14	NA	NA	TRBJ2-2	CASSALNTGELFF	TGTGCCAGCAGTGCCCTGAACACCGGGGAGCTGTTTTTT
TRBV18	once	NA	TRBJ2-2	CASSPAARGWTGELFF	TGTGCCAGCTCACCGGCGGCGAGGGGATGGACCGGGGAGCTGTTTTTT
TRBV6-5	NA	NA	TRBJ2-1	CASSYSFGASSNEQFF	TGTGCCAGCAGTTACTCGTTCGGGGCATCATCTAATGAGCAGTTCTTC
TRBV5-4	NA	NA	TRBJ1-1	CASSQTGFEAFF	TGTGCCAGCAGCCAGACAGGCTTTGAAGCTTTCTTT
TRBV10-3	NA	NA	TRBJ1-4	CAISAETNEKLFF	TGTGCCATCAGTGCTGAAACTAATGAAAAACTGTTTTTT
TRBV28	NA	TRBD2	TRBJ2-7	CASSSSQEGGDYEQYF	TGTGCCAGCAGTTCCTCCCAAGAGGGAGGGGACTACGAGCAGTACTTC
TRBV9	NA	TRBD2	TRBJ2-1	CASSTRTSGRDNEQFF	TGTGCCAGCAGCACTCGGACTAGCGGGAGGGATAATGAGCAGTTCTTC
TRBV5-1	NA	NA	TRBJ2-7	CASSLDGTGPYEQYF	TGCGCCAGCAGCTTGGATGGGACTGGGCCCTACGAGCAGTACTTC
TRBV6-6	NA	NA	TRBJ1-1	CASSYLAAVMNTEAFF	TGTGCCAGCAGTTACTTGGCAGCCGTTATGAACACTGAAGCTTTCTTT
TRBV15	NA	NA	TRBJ1-2	CATSRDWEGSRGYTF	TGTGCCACCAGCAGAGATTGGGAGGGTTCAAGGGGCTACACCTTC
TRBV15	NA	NA	TRBJ1-1	CATTQSLVRVHLEAFF	TGTGCCACCACCCAATCTCTAGTACGGGTCCACCTGGAAGCTTTCTTT
TRBV5-4	NA	TRBD1	TRBJ2-1	CASSFRQGVYNEQFF	TGTGCCAGCAGCTTCCGACAGGGGGTCTACAATGAGCAGTTCTTC
TRBV28	once	NA	TRBJ1-1	CASTTWGTGTEAFF	TGTGCCAGCACCACATGGGGGACGGGCACTGAAGCTTTCTTT
TRBV30	NA	NA	TRBJ1-2	CAWSVHPSYGYTF	TGTGCCTGGAGTGTGCACCCCTCCTATGGCTACACCTTC
TRBV29-1	NA	TRBD2	TRBJ2-7	CSVVGTSHSSYEQYF	TGCAGCGTTGTGGGGACTAGTCACAGCTCCTACGAGCAGTACTTC
TRBV10-2	NA	TRBD2	TRBJ2-7	CASSPGLNSYEQYF	TGCGCCAGCAGTCCGGGACTAAACTCCTACGAGCAGTACTTC
TRBV28	NA	NA	TRBJ2-4	CASSSWRDSQLNIQYF	TGTGCCAGCAGTTCCTGGCGTGACAGCCAATTAAACATTCAGTACTTC
TRBV10-3	NA	NA	TRBJ2-2	CAISEGTSGTGELFF	TGTGCCATCAGTGAGGGGACTTCAGGCACCGGGGAGCTGTTTTTT
TRBV28	once	TRBD1	TRBJ1-5	CASNEGAGNSNQPQHF	TGTGCCAGCAACGAGGGGGCCGGCAATAGCAATCAGCCCCAGCATTTT
TRBV9	once	NA	TRBJ2-1	CASRLGRGQFF	TGTGCCAGCAGACTAGGGCGGGGGCAGTTCTTC
TRBV27	NA	NA	TRBJ2-7	CASSLSAGDSSYEQYF	TGTGCCAGCAGTTTAAGTGCGGGGGACAGTTCCTACGAGCAGTACTTC
TRBV9	once	NA	TRBJ2-4	CASSELSGTKNIQYF	TGTGCCAGCAGCGAGCTTAGCGGAACCAAAAACATTCAGTACTTC
TRBV7-9	NA	NA	TRBJ1-2	CASSADAGAYGYTF	TGTGCCAGCAGCGCAGACGCCGGAGCCTATGGCTACACCTTC
TRBV29-1	NA	NA	TRBJ2-1	CSVEFRLRTEQFF	TGCAGCGTTGAATTTCGGCTCCGTACTGAGCAGTTCTTC
TRBV5-8	NA	TRBD1	TRBJ1-2	CASSLADRAVGNGYTF	TGTGCCAGCAGCTTGGCCGACAGGGCGGTTGGTAATGGCTACACCTTC
TRBV29-1	NA	TRBD2	TRBJ2-1	CSVRILAGGTNEQFF	TGCAGCGTGAGGATCCTAGCGGGAGGGACCAATGAGCAGTTCTTC